This section outlines one T cell receptor (beta chain) sequence together with its context. This entry is derived from a study of blood T cell repertoires in COVID-19. Residents of about two dozen US areas, aged about 18 to 100 years, made up the participants. The V and J ends lost 1 base and 5 bases respectively, with 11 bases between them. The CDR3 has 15 amino acids. Germline V CDR1 and CDR2: MGHRA, YSYEKL. TCRdb's table, derived via immunoSEQ multiplex PCR, lists solely in-frame clones and lacks some. In the table there are 250,000 to 300,000 clones, approximately 90% of which are singletons. Material for sequencing was PBMCs or T cells enriched from blood (not recorded which). The chain combines TRBV4-1 with TRBJ1-4, with D unresolved. The receptor was isolated from a woman in her thirties who had recovered from COVID-19. Here the CDR3 reads CASSQAAQANEKLFF. The DNA of the CDR3 is TGCGCCAGCAGCCAAGCCGCCCAGGCAAATGAAAAACTGTTTTTT.